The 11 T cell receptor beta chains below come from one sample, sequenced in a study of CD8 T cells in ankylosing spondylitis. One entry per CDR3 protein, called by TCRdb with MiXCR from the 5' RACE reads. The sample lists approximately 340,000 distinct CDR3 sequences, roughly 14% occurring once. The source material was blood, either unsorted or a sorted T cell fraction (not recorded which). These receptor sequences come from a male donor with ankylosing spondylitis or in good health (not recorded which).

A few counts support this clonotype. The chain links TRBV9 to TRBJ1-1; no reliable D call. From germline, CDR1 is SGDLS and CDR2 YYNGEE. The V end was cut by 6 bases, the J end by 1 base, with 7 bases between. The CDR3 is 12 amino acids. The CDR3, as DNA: TGTGCCAGCACCCGAGGGAACACTGAAGCTTTCTTT. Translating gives CASTRGNTEAFF. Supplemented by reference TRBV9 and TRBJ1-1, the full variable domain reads DSGVTQTPKHLITATGQRVTLRCSPRSGDLSVYWYQQSLDQGLQFLIQYYNGEERAKGNILERFSAQQFPDLHSELNLSSLELGDSALYFCASTRGNTEAFFGQGTRLTVV.

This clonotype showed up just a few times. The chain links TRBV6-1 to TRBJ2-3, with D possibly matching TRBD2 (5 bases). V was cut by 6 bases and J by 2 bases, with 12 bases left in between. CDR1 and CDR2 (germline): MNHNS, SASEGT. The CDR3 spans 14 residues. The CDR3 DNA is TGTGCCAGCAGCCCACTAGGTACCACAGATACGCAGTATTTT. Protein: CASSPLGTTDTQYF.

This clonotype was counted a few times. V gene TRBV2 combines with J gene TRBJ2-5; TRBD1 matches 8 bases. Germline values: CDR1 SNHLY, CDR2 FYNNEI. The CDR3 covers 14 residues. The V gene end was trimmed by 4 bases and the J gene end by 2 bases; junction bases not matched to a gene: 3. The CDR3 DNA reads TGTGCCAGCAGTGGGACAGGGAGTCAAGAGACCCAGTACTTC. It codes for CASSGTGSQETQYF.

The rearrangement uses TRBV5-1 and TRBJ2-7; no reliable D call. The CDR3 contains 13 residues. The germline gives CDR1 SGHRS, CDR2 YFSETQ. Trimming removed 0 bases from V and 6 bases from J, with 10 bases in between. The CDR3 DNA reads TGCGCCAGCAGCTTGGGGTCTCTCCCCGAGCAGTACTTC. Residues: CASSLGSLPEQYF. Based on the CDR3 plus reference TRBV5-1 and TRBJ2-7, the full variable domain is KAGVTQTPRYLIKTRGQQVTLSCSPISGHRSVSWYQQTPGQGLQFLFEYFSETQRNKGNFPGRFSGRQFSNSRSEMNVSTLELGDSALYLCASSLGSLPEQYFGPGTRLTVT.

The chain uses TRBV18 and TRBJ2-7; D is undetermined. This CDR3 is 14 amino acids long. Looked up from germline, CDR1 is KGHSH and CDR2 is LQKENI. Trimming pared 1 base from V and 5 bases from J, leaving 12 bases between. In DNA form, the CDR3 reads TGTGCCAGCTCACCACAGAGCTTCCCCGACGAGCAGTACTTC. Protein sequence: CASSPQSFPDEQYF. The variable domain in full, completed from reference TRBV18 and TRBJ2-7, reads NAGVMQNPRHLVRRRGQEARLRCSPMKGHSHVYWYRQLPEEGLKFMVYLQKENIIDESGMPKERFSAEFPKEGPSILRIQQVVRGDSAAYFCASSPQSFPDEQYFGPGTRLTVT.

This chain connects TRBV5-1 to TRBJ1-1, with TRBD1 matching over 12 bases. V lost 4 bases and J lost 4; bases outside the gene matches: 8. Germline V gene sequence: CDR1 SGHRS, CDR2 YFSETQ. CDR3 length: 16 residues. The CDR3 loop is CASSKGGQGAGTEAFF. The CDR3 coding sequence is TGCGCCAGCAGCAAGGGGGGACAGGGGGCTGGCACTGAAGCTTTCTTT.

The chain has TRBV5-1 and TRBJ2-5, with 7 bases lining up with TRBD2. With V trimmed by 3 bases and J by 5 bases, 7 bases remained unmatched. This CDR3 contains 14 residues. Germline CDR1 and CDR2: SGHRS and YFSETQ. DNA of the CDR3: TGCGCCAGCAGCTCCCTAGACGGGAGGGAGACCCAGTACTTC. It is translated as CASSSLDGRETQYF.

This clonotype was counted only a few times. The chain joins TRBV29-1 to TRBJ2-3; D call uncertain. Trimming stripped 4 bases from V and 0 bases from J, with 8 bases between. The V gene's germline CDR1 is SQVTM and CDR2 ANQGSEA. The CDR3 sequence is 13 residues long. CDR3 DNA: TGCAGCGTTGGGACGGATAGCACAGATACGCAGTATTTT. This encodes CSVGTDSTDTQYF.

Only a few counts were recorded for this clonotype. CDR3 protein: CASSLGTGTGGQVQYF. CDR3 nucleotides: TGCGCCAGCAGCTTGGGGACCGGGACAGGGGGCCAGGTTCAGTACTTC. V is TRBV5-1 and J is TRBJ2-4; 12 bases align to TRBD1. There are 16 residues in the CDR3. The germline V gene encodes CDR1 SGHRS and CDR2 YFSETQ. V shed 0 bases, J shed 11 bases, and the junction held 9 bases outside the gene matches.

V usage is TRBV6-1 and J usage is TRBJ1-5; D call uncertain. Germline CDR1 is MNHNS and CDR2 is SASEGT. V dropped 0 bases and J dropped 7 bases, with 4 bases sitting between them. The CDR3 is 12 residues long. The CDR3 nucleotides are TGTGCCAGCAGTGAAGCTAGGCAGCCCCAGCATTTT. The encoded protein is CASSEARQPQHF.

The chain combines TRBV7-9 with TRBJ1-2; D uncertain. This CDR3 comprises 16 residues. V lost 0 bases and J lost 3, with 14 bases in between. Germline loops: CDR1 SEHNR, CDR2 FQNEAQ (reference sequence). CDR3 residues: CASSLALRTLDYGYTF. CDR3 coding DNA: TGTGCCAGCAGCTTAGCGCTGAGGACGTTAGACTATGGCTACACCTTC.